Below are 2 T cell receptor beta chains sequenced from a single sample in a study of breast tumors, draining lymph nodes, adjacent tissues. TCRdb analysed the multiplex PCR reads with MiXCR anew, one entry per CDR3 protein. The sample shows 270,000 or so distinct CDR3 sequences, roughly 30% of them seen only once. Samples came from axillary lymph nodes draining the breast cancer. Sequencing used axillary lymph node tissue. The receptor source for this set is a female donor with breast cancer. Some clones in this sample may be carry-over from other donors' samples.

On this clonotype: This may arise from a read error, as a much more abundant clone is one base away. This chain uses TRBV6-6 with TRBJ1-5; TRBD1 is a possible D gene (5 bases). Deletions cut 6 bases from V and 6 bases from J, with 27 bases between. The CDR3 sequence is 18 residues long. Germline CDR1 MNHNY, CDR2 SVGAGI (reference sequence). Here the CDR3 reads CASRSRENQGLVGQPQHF. The CDR3 DNA is TGTGCCAGCAGATCTCGGGAAAACCAGGGTTTAGTGGGTCAGCCCCAGCATTTT.

As to this clonotype: A single base separates this from a much larger clone, so it may be a read error. V gene TRBV6-6 combines with J gene TRBJ2-2; D may be TRBD2 (6 bases). V lost 6 bases, J lost 3 bases, and 17 bases lay in between. The CDR3 runs to 16 residues. CDR1 is MNHNY and CDR2 is SVGAGI in the germline V gene (reference sequence). CDR3 loop: CASSLLGGRDTGELFF. CDR3 DNA sequence: TGTGCCAGCAGCCTCCTCGGGGGTCGGGACACCGGGGAGCTGTTTTTT.